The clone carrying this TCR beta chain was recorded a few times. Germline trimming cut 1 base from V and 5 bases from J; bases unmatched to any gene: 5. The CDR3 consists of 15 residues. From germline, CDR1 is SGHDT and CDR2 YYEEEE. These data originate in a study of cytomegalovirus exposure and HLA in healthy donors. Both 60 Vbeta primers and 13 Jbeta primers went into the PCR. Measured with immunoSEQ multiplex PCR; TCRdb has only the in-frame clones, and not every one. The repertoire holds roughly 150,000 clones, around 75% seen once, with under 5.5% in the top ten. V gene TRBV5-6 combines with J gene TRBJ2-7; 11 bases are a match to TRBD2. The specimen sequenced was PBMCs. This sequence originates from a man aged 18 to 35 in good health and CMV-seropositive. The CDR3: CASSLIAGGPHEQYV. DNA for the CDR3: TGTGCCAGCAGCTTGATAGCGGGAGGGCCCCACGAGCAGTACGTC.